These 17 T cell receptor beta chains were all obtained from the same sample, sequenced in a study of blood T cell repertoires in COVID-19. The repertoire was sequenced with immunoSEQ multiplex PCR; TCRdb's copy has only in-frame clones and lacks some. The table shows over 350,000 clones, with roughly 90% occurring only once. The sequenced sample was PBMCs or T cells enriched from blood (not recorded which). The receptors come from a woman aged 40 to 50 who had been exposed to COVID-19.

The chain combines TRBV2 with TRBJ1-5; TRBD1 matches 7 bases. The germline CDR1 and CDR2 sequences are SNHLY and FYNNEI. The junction had 8 bases not matched to a gene; V was cut back by 7 bases and J by 2 bases. This CDR3 is 15 amino acids long. Here the CDR3 reads CASNLRQGGNQPQHF. The CDR3 DNA follows: TGTGCCAGCAACCTTAGACAGGGCGGCAATCAGCCCCAGCATTTT.

The chain uses TRBV6-5 and TRBJ1-6; the D gene is possibly TRBD1 (5 bases). The CDR3 extends over 15 amino acids. Germline values: CDR1 MNHEY, CDR2 SVGAGI. V gave up 6 bases and J gave up 2 bases, with 11 bases separating them. The CDR3 loop is CASSPGTAYNSPLHF. CDR3 DNA: TGTGCCAGCAGCCCCGGGACTGCCTATAATTCACCCCTCCACTTT.

The V and J genes are TRBV27 and TRBJ2-3, with 8 bases aligning to TRBD1. V was pared by 6 bases and J by 5 bases, with 16 bases of the junction left unmatched. This CDR3 comprises 17 residues. Germline V gene lookup returns CDR1 MNHEY and CDR2 SMNVEV (reference sequence). The CDR3 DNA follows: TGTGCCAGCAGCTTCCATTTTGCCAGGGGGCTTGGAGATACGCAGTATTTT. Amino acids: CASSFHFARGLGDTQYF.

The chain is built from TRBV19 and TRBJ2-1, with TRBD2 matching 11 bases. V shed 5 bases and J 2 bases; nucleotides not matched to a gene: 11. The length of the CDR3 is 18 residues. Germline assignment: CDR1 LNHDA and CDR2 SQIVND (reference sequence). CDR3 loop: CASSRGLAGGPPYNEQFF. CDR3 bases: TGTGCCAGTAGTCGAGGCCTAGCGGGAGGTCCCCCCTACAATGAGCAGTTCTTC.

The chain recombines TRBV9 with TRBJ1-3; 8 bases fit TRBD1. This CDR3 has 15 amino acids. Germline CDR1 reads SGDLS; CDR2 reads YYNGEE. Trimming cost V 4 bases and J 2 bases; bases outside gene matches: 5. DNA of the CDR3: TGTGCCAGCAGCCCCCAGGACAGGGCTGGAAACACCATATATTTT. It specifies CASSPQDRAGNTIYF.

The chain is built from TRBV12-5 and TRBJ1-1; a possible D gene is TRBD1 (6 bases). Trimming removed 4 bases at V and 7 bases at J, with 19 bases between. CDR1 LGHNT and CDR2 FRNRAP come from the germline V gene. CDR3 length: 15 residues. This CDR3 reads CASGSELPGQSEAFF. CDR3 nucleotide sequence: TGTGCTAGTGGTTCCGAATTACCGGGACAAAGTGAAGCTTTCTTT.

The V call is TRBV18, the J call TRBJ1-6, with TRBD1 identical over 7 bases. Unmatched junction bases numbered 8, after V lost 2 bases and J lost 7 bases. Germline CDR1 reads KGHSH; CDR2 reads LQKENI. The CDR3 is 16 amino acids. CDR3 sequence: CASSPATHRGNSPLHF. The CDR3 DNA sequence: TGTGCCAGCTCACCAGCGACCCACAGGGGCAATTCACCCCTCCACTTT.

This chain links TRBV2 with TRBJ1-5; no definite D call. The CDR3 has 14 residues. Germline assignment: CDR1 SNHLY and CDR2 FYNNEI. Trimming removed 2 bases at V and 5 bases at J, with 10 bases between. The DNA for the CDR3 is TGTGCCAGCAGTGAACAGCGGTTTTATCAGCCCCAGCATTTT. Residues: CASSEQRFYQPQHF. Drawing the rest from reference TRBV2 and TRBJ1-5, the complete variable domain is EPEVTQTPSHQVTQMGQEVILRCVPISNHLYFYWYRQILGQKVEFLVSFYNNEISEKSEIFDDQFSVERPDGSNFTLKIRSTKLEDSAMYFCASSEQRFYQPQHFGDGTRLSIL.

This chain uses TRBV30 with TRBJ1-3; D not certain. Germline V gene sequence: CDR1 GTSNPN, CDR2 SVGIG (reference sequence). Between the trimmed V and J ends, which lost 8 bases and 4 bases, there was a span of 6 bases. This CDR3 is built from 10 residues. CDR3 nucleotide sequence: TGTGCCGGAGGGGGAAACACCATATATTTT. Its protein is CAGGGNTIYF. The full variable domain, rest sourced from reference TRBV30 and TRBJ1-3, is SQTIHQWPATLVQPVGSPLSLECTVEGTSNPNLYWYRQAAGRGLQLLFYSVGIGQISSEVPQNLSASRPQDRQFILSSKKLLLSDSGFYLCAGGGNTIYFGEGSWLTVV.

V usage is TRBV6-6 and J usage is TRBJ2-7, with 8 bases aligning to TRBD2. Germline CDR1 and CDR2: MNHNY and SVGAGI (reference sequence). The CDR3 sequence is 14 residues long. V shed 7 bases, J shed 4 bases, and the junction held 9 bases outside the gene matches. CDR3 nucleotide sequence: TGTGCCAGCATCTCAAGCGGGAGTGGATACGAGCAGTACTTC. It specifies CASISSGSGYEQYF.

The rearrangement joins TRBV6-1 to TRBJ1-6; the match to TRBD1 covers 7 bases. CDR3 length equals 16 residues. Germline trimming cut 3 bases from V and 7 bases from J; bases unmatched to any gene: 9. Per germline, CDR1 MNHNS and CDR2 SASEGT. In DNA form, the CDR3 reads TGTGCCAGCAGTGAGTACTCTACAGGGGTAAATTCACCCCTCCACTTT. As protein: CASSEYSTGVNSPLHF.

The V call is TRBV6-1, the J call TRBJ2-3; D is ambiguous. CDR3 size: 13 residues. V dropped 2 bases and J dropped 2 bases, with 5 bases sitting between them. CDR1 MNHNS and CDR2 SASEGT come from the germline V gene. The CDR3 DNA reads as TGTGCCAGCAGTGAAACTTACACAGATACGCAGTATTTT. This encodes CASSETYTDTQYF.

This rearrangement joins TRBV19 to TRBJ1-1; 7 nucleotides agree with TRBD1. The CDR3 is 14 residues long. The trim removed 3 bases at V and 4 bases at J, leaving 5 bases unmatched. Germline V gives CDR1 LNHDA, CDR2 SQIVND (reference sequence). The CDR3 sequence: CASSMTGKATEAFF. The CDR3 bases are TGTGCCAGTAGTATGACAGGGAAAGCCACTGAAGCTTTCTTT.

J is TRBJ2-1 and V is TRBV12-3 or TRBV12-4, with unresolved D. Trimming took 7 bases from V and 7 from J, leaving 8 bases between them. CDR3 length: 11 amino acids. CDR3 nucleotides: TGTGCCAGCACCTTTTTGAATGAGCAGTTCTTC. This encodes CASTFLNEQFF.

The chain employs TRBV12-5 and TRBJ1-3; D gene uncertain. V dropped 4 bases and J dropped 0 bases, with 19 bases sitting between them. Germline V gene sequence: CDR1 LGHNT, CDR2 FRNRAP. This CDR3 is built from 18 residues. CDR3 sequence: CASGYTPGVRDSGNTIYF. In nucleotides, the CDR3 is TGTGCTAGTGGTTATACACCCGGGGTGAGGGACTCTGGAAACACCATATATTTT.

This chain uses TRBV15 with TRBJ1-4; tentatively, D is TRBD1 (6 bases). V was clipped by 5 bases and J by 8 bases, with 18 bases between them. The CDR3 is 15 residues long. Germline values: CDR1 LNHNV, CDR2 YYDKDF (reference sequence). CDR3 residues: CATSSKSGDAEKLFF. In nucleotides, the CDR3 is TGTGCCACCAGCTCAAAGTCAGGGGACGCGGAAAAACTGTTTTTT.

In the case of this clone: Within the sample, other DNA sequences also encode this same CDR3. The chain has TRBV19 and TRBJ2-7, with 8 positions matching TRBD1. Germline trimming cut 3 bases from V and 0 bases from J; bases unmatched to any gene: 4. CDR1 is LNHDA, CDR2 SQIVND, per germline (reference sequence). The CDR3 extends over 15 amino acids. The CDR3 is CASSISGTGSYEQYF. The CDR3 region has the DNA TGTGCCAGTAGTATTTCGGGGACAGGCTCCTACGAGCAGTACTTC.